What follows are 20 T cell receptor beta chains derived from one specimen sequenced in a study of blood T cell repertoires in COVID-19. The assay was immunoSEQ multiplex PCR, and TCRdb's table has in-frame clones only and misses some. The repertoire holds some 200,000 clones, with about 81% as singletons. Specimen: peripheral blood. The receptors were gathered from a man in his thirties or forties with active or convalescent COVID-19.

V is TRBV6-5 and J is TRBJ1-5; D call uncertain. With 11 bases removed from V and 5 bases from J, the gap between germline ends came to 16 bases. Germline values: CDR1 MNHEY, CDR2 SVGAGI. The CDR3 runs to 13 residues. The DNA of the CDR3 is TGTGCCTCAGCACCGGGAATCGATCAGCCCCAGCATTTT. This translates into CASAPGIDQPQHF.

J is TRBJ2-5 and V is TRBV7-3; maybe TRBD1 (5 bases). V was pared by 2 bases and J by 1 base, with 14 bases between. This CDR3 spans 16 amino acids. Looked up from germline, CDR1 is SGHTA and CDR2 is FQGTGA. This CDR3 is CASSLSAGQGQETQYF. The CDR3 nucleotides are TGTGCCAGCAGCTTATCGGCCGGGCAGGGCCAAGAGACCCAGTACTTC.

The chain combines TRBV6-6 with TRBJ1-5; 7 positions agree with TRBD1. There are 16 residues in the CDR3. Germline CDR1 reads MNHNY; CDR2 reads SVGAGI (reference sequence). The V segment lost 0 bases and the J segment 1 base; nucleotides outside the gene matches: 3. The CDR3 sequence: CASSYSTGTSNQPQHF. The CDR3 DNA follows: TGTGCCAGCAGTTACTCGACAGGGACGAGCAATCAGCCCCAGCATTTT.

The J gene is TRBJ2-7, the V gene TRBV19, with TRBD2 matching 10 bases. Germline V gives CDR1 LNHDA, CDR2 SQIVND (reference sequence). This CDR3 has 16 amino acids. V lost 0 bases to trimming and J lost 5 bases; unmatched junction nucleotides: 7. The CDR3 nucleotides are TGTGCCAGTAGTATAGAGCTAGCGGGAGTTCGGGACGAGCAGTACTTC. As protein: CASSIELAGVRDEQYF.

V gene TRBV27 combines with J gene TRBJ2-3; perhaps TRBD2 as D (5 bases). CDR1 and CDR2 from the germline V gene are MNHEY and SMNVEV (reference sequence). Trimming shortened V by 7 bases and J by 2 bases, and 13 bases separated the two germline ends. The CDR3 is 14 residues long. The CDR3 here is CASIPAGFTDTQYF. The CDR3 region has the DNA TGTGCCAGCATACCCGCGGGCTTCACAGATACGCAGTATTTT.

The chain employs TRBV6-2 or TRBV6-3 and TRBJ2-7, with a weak D call TRBD1 (6 bases). Trimming stripped 5 bases from V and 4 bases from J, with 9 bases between. This CDR3 region has 12 residues. The germline CDR1 and CDR2 sequences are MNHEY and SVGEGT. CDR3 sequence: CASSRQAYEQYF. CDR3 DNA: TGTGCCAGCAGTAGACAGGCTTACGAGCAGTACTTC.

Here the CDR3 reads CASSLGTSGSYEQYF. CDR3 DNA: TGTGCCAGCAGCTTGGGGACTAGCGGATCCTACGAGCAGTACTTC. The chain uses TRBV28 and TRBJ2-7; 11 bases are a match to TRBD2. Germline trimming cut 6 bases from V and 1 base from J; bases unmatched to any gene: 5. The CDR3 length is 15 residues. Germline CDR1 and CDR2: MDHEN and SYDVKM.

The V call is TRBV2, the J call TRBJ2-2; 8 bases are shared with TRBD2. The CDR3 covers 12 residues. Germline values: CDR1 SNHLY, CDR2 FYNNEI. The CDR3 DNA follows: TGTGCAGCGGGAGCGGACACCGGGGAGCTGTTTTTT. Amino acid sequence: CAAGADTGELFF.

This clone is a singleton in its sample. The chain links TRBV5-1 to TRBJ2-3, with D possibly TRBD2 on 5 matching bases. Deletions cut 0 bases from V and 6 bases from J, with 11 bases between. CDR3 length equals 14 residues. Germline lookup yields CDR1 SGHRS and CDR2 YFSETQ. The CDR3 loop is CASSLETTGDTQYF. The DNA for the CDR3 is TGCGCCAGCAGCTTGGAAACCACGGGGGATACGCAGTATTTT.

The genes are TRBV11-3 and TRBJ2-5; D might be TRBD1 (5 bases). Germline CDR1 SGHNT, CDR2 YENEEA. The CDR3 runs to 17 residues. V lost 0 bases to trimming and J lost 4 bases, with 18 bases between them. CDR3 amino acids: CASSLDRYRSSGETQYF. CDR3 bases: TGTGCCAGCAGCTTAGATCGGTACAGGTCTTCGGGAGAGACCCAGTACTTC.

V gene TRBV19 combines with J gene TRBJ2-3; 9 nucleotides line up with TRBD2. Looked up from germline, CDR1 is LNHDA and CDR2 is SQIVND (reference sequence). V shed 6 bases and J 0 bases; nucleotides not matched to a gene: 7. The CDR3 has 16 residues. The CDR3 nucleotides read TGTGCCAGTAGAAGGGGACTAGCTTCTAGCACAGATACGCAGTATTTT. It is translated as CASRRGLASSTDTQYF.

This clone was counted only a few times. This chain connects TRBV27 to TRBJ1-4; 7 nucleotides line up with TRBD1. Germline V gene lookup returns CDR1 MNHEY and CDR2 SMNVEV (reference sequence). The trim removed 5 bases at V and 8 bases at J, leaving 14 bases unmatched. CDR3 length equals 16 residues. CDR3 nucleotides: TGTGCCAGCAGTGCAACAGGGGTACCTACCGGGGAAAAACTGTTTTTT. Translating gives CASSATGVPTGEKLFF.

This chain connects TRBV24-1 to TRBJ2-5, with a tentative D call TRBD2 (6 bases). This CDR3 has 14 amino acids. V gave up 11 bases and J gave up 5 bases, with 20 bases separating them. Looked up from germline, CDR1 is KGHDR and CDR2 is SFDVKD. CDR3 sequence: CASNSAGDRETQYF. CDR3 bases: TGTGCCAGCAATTCAGCGGGTGATAGGGAGACCCAGTACTTC.

The chain employs TRBV6-6 and TRBJ1-5; D unclear. Germline V gives CDR1 MNHNY, CDR2 SVGAGI (reference sequence). Trimming removed 6 bases at V and 7 bases at J, with 19 bases between. The CDR3 has 15 amino acids. The CDR3 sequence: CASSARRATAQPQHF. The CDR3 DNA sequence: TGTGCCAGCAGCGCCCGGAGGGCAACAGCGCAGCCCCAGCATTTT.

The V and J genes are TRBV28 and TRBJ1-4; 8 nucleotides agree with TRBD1. The CDR3 length is 14 residues. The junction had 3 bases not matched to a gene; V was cut back by 2 bases and J by 7 bases. Germline V gene sequence: CDR1 MDHEN, CDR2 SYDVKM. The CDR3 here is CASSLGQGGEKLFF. In nucleotides, the CDR3 is TGTGCCAGCAGTTTAGGACAGGGTGGTGAAAAACTGTTTTTT. Full variable domain (remainder filled in from reference TRBV28 and TRBJ1-4): DVKVTQSSRYLVKRTGEKVFLECVQDMDHENMFWYRQDPGLGLRLIYFSYDVKMKEKGDIPEGYSVSREKKERFSLILESASTNQTSMYLCASSLGQGGEKLFFGSGTQLSVL.

V gene TRBV3-1 (or the pseudogene TRBV3-2) combines with J gene TRBJ1-1; a possible D gene is TRBD1 (5 bases). This CDR3 spans 14 amino acids. Trimming shortened V by 4 bases and J by 1 base, and 10 bases separated the two germline ends. The germline V gene has CDR1 LGHDT and CDR2 YNNKEL (reference sequence). This CDR3 reads CASSPGGRNTEAFF. The CDR3 bases are TGTGCCAGCAGCCCGGGGGGAAGGAACACTGAAGCTTTCTTT.

V usage is TRBV19 and J usage is TRBJ2-3; possible D gene TRBD2, 6 bases. This CDR3 region has 16 residues. The V end was cut by 6 bases, the J end by 2 bases, with 18 bases between. Germline assignment: CDR1 LNHDA and CDR2 SQIVND (reference sequence). The CDR3 spells CASSLAVGGSTDTQYF. The CDR3 region has the DNA TGTGCCAGTAGCTTAGCCGTGGGGGGATCCACAGATACGCAGTATTTT.

The chain is built from TRBV30 and TRBJ2-3; D unresolved. Between the trimmed V and J ends, which lost 0 bases and 3 bases, there was a span of 4 bases. Germline CDR1 reads GTSNPN; CDR2 reads SVGIG (reference sequence). The CDR3 is made up of 12 amino acids. CDR3: CAWSVQTDTQYF. As DNA, the CDR3 is TGTGCCTGGAGTGTACAAACAGATACGCAGTATTTT.

The genes are TRBV27 and TRBJ2-7; 9 positions match TRBD1. There are 16 residues in the CDR3. The germline V gene encodes CDR1 MNHEY and CDR2 SMNVEV (reference sequence). The V and J ends lost 6 bases and 1 base, in that order; junction bases with no gene match: 10. CDR3 loop: CASSQERDRASYEQYF. The CDR3 coding sequence is TGTGCCAGCAGCCAAGAGAGGGACAGGGCTTCCTACGAGCAGTACTTC.

The chain recombines TRBV7-2 with TRBJ1-1; D is uncertain. The CDR3 is 14 residues long. Germline V gene sequence: CDR1 SGHTA, CDR2 FQGNSA. V was cut by 2 bases and J by 5 bases, with 12 bases left in between. CDR3 region: CASSLMADVTEAFF. CDR3 nucleotides: TGTGCCAGCAGCTTAATGGCTGATGTTACTGAAGCTTTCTTT.